The clone carrying this TCR beta chain was observed a few times. This CDR3 is built from 14 residues. Per germline, CDR1 MNHEY and CDR2 SVGAGI. The ends were cut back, 6 bases at V and 0 bases at J, with 11 bases in the middle. Assay used: immunoSEQ multiplex PCR; TCRdb lists only in-frame clones, some missing. The sample has about 42,000 clones, around 86% seen once. This sample is part of a study of lymphopenia after photon versus proton radiotherapy. This sequence was found in a woman aged 65 to 85 with pancreatic cancer. The source material was peripheral blood, sampled from a patient treated with proton-based radiotherapy. The V and J genes are TRBV6-5 and TRBJ1-1, with D unresolved. CDR3 protein: CASSRRIMNTEAFF. Written as DNA, the CDR3 is TGTGCCAGCAGCAGACGGATCATGAACACTGAAGCTTTCTTT.